This TCR beta chain stems from a study of early T cells in non-severe SARS-CoV-2 infection. As for the study in general: The input, bulk RNA from unsorted whole blood, was sequenced, and chains were unpaired. Whole-study findings and limits: Using VDJdb, the matching emphasized anti-spike CD8 responses while missing private and CD4 specificities.

Germline V lookup: CDR1 SGHTA, CDR2 FQGNSA. The CDR3 loop spans 13 amino acids. Between the trimmed V and J ends, which lost 5 bases and 2 bases, there was a span of 7 bases. Each single cDNA molecule received a unique molecular identifier. Each CDR3 protein is one row after TCRdb ran MiXCR on the 5' RACE reads. The table has more than 65,000 distinct CDR3 sequences, 12% to 15% seen once; the top ten hold about 1.5%. This clonotype was detected ten times or more. What it recognizes is unknown. The TCR comes from an adult who was a healthcare worker with PCR-confirmed SARS-CoV-2 infection or an uninfected control (not recorded which). The J gene is TRBJ2-1, the V gene TRBV7-2; D ambiguous. The sequencing sample was made of whole blood. The chain's CDR3 is CASSPYTYNEQFF. CDR3 bases: TGTGCCAGCAGCCCCTACACCTACAATGAGCAGTTCTTC.